Shown below are 18 T cell receptor beta chains from a single sample sequenced in a study of CD49a tissue-resident CD8 T cells in human skin. Generated by immunoSEQ multiplex PCR, the TCRdb table keeps only in-frame clones and is missing some. The table lists 150 to 200 clones, about 60% of them singletons. Material for sequencing was CD103+ CD49a- CD8+ T cells sorted from skin dermis. These receptors were taken from a human donor in good health.

In its sample, this clone was seen once. CDR3 amino acids: CATSRLRELISTDTQYF. The CDR3 nucleotides are TGTGCCACCAGCAGACTAAGGGAGCTCATCAGCACAGATACGCAGTATTTT. The chain employs TRBV15 and TRBJ2-3; perhaps TRBD2 as D (5 bases). Germline V gene lookup returns CDR1 LNHNV and CDR2 YYDKDF (reference sequence). The length of the CDR3 is 17 residues. The V gene lost 2 bases and the J gene lost 0 bases, with 15 bases spanning the gap.

This chain connects TRBV9 to TRBJ2-4, with D tentatively TRBD2 (6 bases). The CDR3 has 16 amino acids. Between the trimmed V and J ends, which lost 0 bases and 3 bases, there was a span of 13 bases. Germline CDR1 and CDR2: SGDLS and YYNGEE. The CDR3 loop is CASSVGGGASKNIQYF. The CDR3 coding sequence is TGTGCCAGCAGCGTAGGAGGAGGGGCTAGCAAAAACATTCAGTACTTC.

This clone showed up just a few times. The chain couples TRBV6-1 to TRBJ1-1; the D gene is possibly TRBD1 (5 bases). CDR1 and CDR2 (germline): MNHNS, SASEGT. V dropped 1 base and J dropped 5 bases, with 11 bases sitting between them. This CDR3 contains 14 residues. The CDR3 nucleotides are TGTGCCAGCAGTGAAGATTGGGGCCTAACTGAAGCTTTCTTT. Translated, it gives CASSEDWGLTEAFF.

This clone was detected a few times. The chain combines TRBV21-1 with TRBJ2-5; the table's D call, TRBD2, was not checked against the DNA. TRBV21-1 corresponds to a pseudogene. This CDR3 is 17 amino acids long. The CDR3 sequence: CASRAMLATLSSETQYF. The CDR3 DNA sequence: TGTGCCAGCAGGGCGATGTTAGCTACACTTTCCTCTGAGACCCAGTACTTC.

There are a few counts of this clone. V and J are TRBV28 and TRBJ2-1; the match to TRBD2 covers 9 bases. The CDR3 is made up of 16 amino acids. Germline CDR1 is MDHEN and CDR2 is SYDVKM. V was clipped by 6 bases and J by 10 bases; unmatched bases: 16. CDR3 nucleotide sequence: TGTGCCAGCAGGACTCCTTTGGCGGGAGGGCCACAAGAGCAGTTCTTC. It is translated as CASRTPLAGGPQEQFF.

The V and J genes are TRBV10-3 and TRBJ2-7; 10 bases are shared with TRBD1. Germline CDR1 reads ENHRY; CDR2 reads SYGVKD. The CDR3 has 14 amino acids. With V trimmed by 6 bases and J by 1 base, 3 bases remained unmatched. CDR3 region: CAISGTGDSYEQYF. In DNA form, the CDR3 reads TGTGCCATCAGCGGGACAGGGGATTCCTACGAGCAGTACTTC.

Remarks on this clone: One end of the junction fails to match germline, which may point to a read error. This chain joins TRBV6-5 and TRBJ2-1; D is unclear. CDR1 is MNHEY and CDR2 is SVGAGI in the germline V gene. The CDR3 loop spans 15 amino acids. CDR3 bases: TGTGCCGGCAGTTGCTCGCGGTCGTCCTACAATGAGCAGTTCTTC. Its translation is CAGSCSRSSYNEQFF.

The chain is built from TRBV6-6 and TRBJ2-1; D is ambiguous. The CDR3 runs to 15 residues. Germline CDR1 and CDR2: MNHNY and SVGAGI (reference sequence). The V gene lost 0 bases and the J gene lost 1 base, with 7 bases spanning the gap. CDR3 in DNA: TGTGCCAGCAGTTACTCGCGGTCGTCCTACAATGAGCAGTTCTTC. This translates into CASSYSRSSYNEQFF.

The chain combines TRBV9 with TRBJ2-2; TRBD1 might be the D (6 bases). Germline V gene data show CDR1 as SGDLS and CDR2 as YYNGEE. The CDR3 spans 15 residues. V gave up 0 bases and J gave up 4 bases, with 10 bases separating them. The CDR3 DNA follows: TGTGCCAGCAGCGTAGAAACAGGGTTCACCGGGGAGCTGTTTTTT. Amino acid sequence: CASSVETGFTGELFF. The full variable domain, its missing parts supplied by reference TRBV9 and TRBJ2-2, is DSGVTQTPKHLITATGQRVTLRCSPRSGDLSVYWYQQSLDQGLQFLIQYYNGEERAKGNILERFSAQQFPDLHSELNLSSLELGDSALYFCASSVETGFTGELFFGEGSRLTVL.

The chain uses TRBV7-7 and TRBJ2-1; D might be TRBD1 (5 bases). V was trimmed by 0 bases and J by 0 bases, leaving 12 bases between them. This CDR3 has 17 amino acids. The germline V gene encodes CDR1 SSHAT and CDR2 FNYEAQ (reference sequence). The CDR3 bases are TGTGCCAGCAGCTTAGCGCAACAGGATGTCTCCTACAATGAGCAGTTCTTC. Protein product: CASSLAQQDVSYNEQFF.

There are a few counts of this clone. The same CDR3 is also encoded by other DNA sequences in this sample. This chain links TRBV18 with TRBJ2-1; 13 bases agree with TRBD2. Germline V gene lookup returns CDR1 KGHSH and CDR2 LQKENI. V dropped 3 bases and J dropped 15; count of bases not matched to a gene: 14. The CDR3 covers 16 residues. Written as DNA, the CDR3 is TGTGCCAGCTCACCTGTTCCGGGACTAGCGGGAAAGGGGGCGTTCTTC. This encodes CASSPVPGLAGKGAFF.

The rearrangement links TRBV7-9 to TRBJ2-7; TRBD1 matches at 10 bases. CDR1 is SEHNR, CDR2 FQNEAQ, per germline (reference sequence). CDR3 size: 17 residues. V dropped 4 bases and J dropped 0; count of bases not matched to a gene: 9. CDR3 sequence (DNA): TGTGCCAGCAGCTCGTCGACAGGGGGCGGGGACTCCTACGAGCAGTACTTC. The encoded protein is CASSSSTGGGDSYEQYF.

The chain is built from TRBV29-1 and TRBJ1-4; tentatively, D is TRBD1 (5 bases). The V gene's germline CDR1 is SQVTM and CDR2 ANQGSEA. The CDR3 spans 12 residues. V lost 6 bases and J 8 bases, leaving 13 bases between the germline ends. The CDR3 DNA sequence: TGCAGCGTCCCTGGGGCGCGAGAAAAACTGTTTTTT. Translating it yields CSVPGAREKLFF.

This clone is categorized as hyperexpanded. The chain links TRBV6-5 to TRBJ2-1; D ambiguous. The CDR3 totals 15 residues. The germline gives CDR1 MNHEY, CDR2 SVGAGI. V was cut by 0 bases and J by 1 base, with 7 bases left in between. CDR3 amino acids: CASSYSRSSYNEQFF. CDR3 sequence (DNA): TGTGCCAGCAGTTACTCGCGGTCGTCCTACAATGAGCAGTTCTTC.

The CDR3 DNA follows: TGTGCCAGCAGCTTAGGGACAGGGGAGGACTATGGCTACACCTTC. This codes for CASSLGTGEDYGYTF. The genes are TRBV7-9 and TRBJ1-2; 9 bases are shared with TRBD1. CDR1 and CDR2 from the germline V gene are SEHNR and FQNEAQ (reference sequence). This CDR3 contains 15 residues. The V gene end was trimmed by 1 base and the J gene end by 3 bases; junction bases not matched to a gene: 3.

The V and J genes are TRBV15 and TRBJ2-1, with TRBD2 matching 13 bases. Germline V gene data show CDR1 as LNHNV and CDR2 as YYDKDF (reference sequence). The CDR3 runs to 15 residues. Trimming took 3 bases from V and 5 from J; bases not matched to a gene: 1. The CDR3 spells CATSSGLAGDNEQFF. The DNA for the CDR3 is TGTGCCACCAGCAGCGGACTAGCGGGAGACAATGAGCAGTTCTTC.

The genes are TRBV30 and TRBJ2-7, with TRBD2 identical over 7 bases. The CDR3 length is 17 residues. V dropped 2 bases and J dropped 2; count of bases not matched to a gene: 15. CDR1 is GTSNPN, CDR2 SVGIG, per germline (reference sequence). The CDR3 bases are TGTGCCTGGAGTCCCCCACCCCGACTAGCTCGGACCTACGAGCAGTACTTC. Protein sequence: CAWSPPPRLARTYEQYF. The variable domain in full, completed from reference TRBV30 and TRBJ2-7, reads SQTIHQWPATLVQPVGSPLSLECTVEGTSNPNLYWYRQAAGRGLQLLFYSVGIGQISSEVPQNLSASRPQDRQFILSSKKLLLSDSGFYLCAWSPPPRLARTYEQYFGPGTRLTVT.

The rearrangement links TRBV14 to TRBJ2-1; 11 bases fit TRBD2. The CDR3 has 16 amino acids. In germline, CDR1 is SGHDN, CDR2 FVKESK. Germline trimming cut 4 bases from V and 5 bases from J; bases unmatched to any gene: 7. CDR3 loop: CASSLTSGSSHNEQFF. In DNA form, the CDR3 reads TGTGCCAGCAGCCTCACTAGCGGGAGTTCTCACAATGAGCAGTTCTTC.